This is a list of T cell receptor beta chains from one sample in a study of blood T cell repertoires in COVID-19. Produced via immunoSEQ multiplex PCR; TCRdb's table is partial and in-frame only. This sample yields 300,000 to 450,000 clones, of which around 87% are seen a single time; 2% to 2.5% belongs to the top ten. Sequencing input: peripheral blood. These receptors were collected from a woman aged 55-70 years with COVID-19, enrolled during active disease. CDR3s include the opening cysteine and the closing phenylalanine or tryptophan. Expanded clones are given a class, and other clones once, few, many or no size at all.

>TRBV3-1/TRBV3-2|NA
CASSQDPGLARQETQYF
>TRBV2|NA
CASREYEGLFYEQYF
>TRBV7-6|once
CASSLGGRSDEQFF
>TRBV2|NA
CARETENTEAFF
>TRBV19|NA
CASRQTGWGEAFF
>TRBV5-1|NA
CASSSGVNTEAFF
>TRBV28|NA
CASSYRGLGYGYTF
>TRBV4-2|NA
CASSQEGQVLAPQHF
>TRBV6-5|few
CASSYEQGARGYTF
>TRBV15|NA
CATSRSPVNTEAFF
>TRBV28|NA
CASSLTFETGRTYGYTF
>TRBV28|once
CASVAGGPAYNEQFF
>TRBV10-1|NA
CASSERGYAETQYF
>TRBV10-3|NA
CAISLGGDTEAFF
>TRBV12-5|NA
CASGSAGEMTQYF